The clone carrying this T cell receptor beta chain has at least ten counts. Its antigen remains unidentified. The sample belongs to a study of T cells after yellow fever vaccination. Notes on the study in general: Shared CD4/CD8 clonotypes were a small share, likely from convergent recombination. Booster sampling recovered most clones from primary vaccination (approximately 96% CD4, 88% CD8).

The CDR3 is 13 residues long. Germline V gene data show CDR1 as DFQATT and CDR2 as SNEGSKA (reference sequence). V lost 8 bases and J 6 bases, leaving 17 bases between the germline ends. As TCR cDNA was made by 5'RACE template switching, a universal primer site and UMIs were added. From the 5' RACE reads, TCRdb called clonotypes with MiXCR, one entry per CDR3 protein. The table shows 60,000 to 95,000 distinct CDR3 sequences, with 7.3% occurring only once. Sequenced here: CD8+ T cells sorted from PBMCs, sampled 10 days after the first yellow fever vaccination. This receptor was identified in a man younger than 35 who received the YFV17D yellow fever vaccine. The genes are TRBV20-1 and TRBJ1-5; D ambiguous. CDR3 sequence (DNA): TGCAGTTCCATTGCCGGCTGGGGTCAGCCCCAGCATTTT. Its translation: CSSIAGWGQPQHF.